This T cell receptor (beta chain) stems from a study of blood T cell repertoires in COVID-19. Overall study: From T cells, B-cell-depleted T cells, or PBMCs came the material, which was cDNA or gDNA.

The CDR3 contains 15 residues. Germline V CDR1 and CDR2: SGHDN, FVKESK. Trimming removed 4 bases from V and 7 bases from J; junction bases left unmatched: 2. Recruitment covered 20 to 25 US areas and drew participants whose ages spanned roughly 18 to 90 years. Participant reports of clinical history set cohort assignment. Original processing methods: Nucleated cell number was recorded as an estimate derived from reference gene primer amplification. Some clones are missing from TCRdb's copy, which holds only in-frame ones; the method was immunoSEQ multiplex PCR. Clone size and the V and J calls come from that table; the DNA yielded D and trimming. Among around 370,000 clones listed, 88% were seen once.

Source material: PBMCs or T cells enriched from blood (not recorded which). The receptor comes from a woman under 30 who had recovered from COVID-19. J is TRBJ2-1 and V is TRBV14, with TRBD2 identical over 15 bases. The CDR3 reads CASSRGLAGGNEQFF. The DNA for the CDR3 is TGTGCCAGCAGCCGGGGACTAGCGGGGGGAAATGAGCAGTTCTTC.